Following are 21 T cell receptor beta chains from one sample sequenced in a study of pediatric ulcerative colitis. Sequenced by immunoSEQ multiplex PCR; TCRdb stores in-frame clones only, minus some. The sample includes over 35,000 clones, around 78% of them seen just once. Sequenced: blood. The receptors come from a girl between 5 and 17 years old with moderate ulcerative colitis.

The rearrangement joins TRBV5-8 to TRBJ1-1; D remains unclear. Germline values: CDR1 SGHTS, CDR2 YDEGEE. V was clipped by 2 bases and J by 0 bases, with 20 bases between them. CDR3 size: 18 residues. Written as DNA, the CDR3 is TGTGCCAGCAGCTTTAGTTCGTACCCCACCAGGATGAACACTGAAGCTTTCTTT. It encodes CASSFSSYPTRMNTEAFF.

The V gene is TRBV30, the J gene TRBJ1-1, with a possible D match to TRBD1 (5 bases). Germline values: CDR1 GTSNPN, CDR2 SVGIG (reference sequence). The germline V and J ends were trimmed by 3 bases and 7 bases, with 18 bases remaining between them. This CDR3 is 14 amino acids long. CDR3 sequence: CAWRTGTGVLEAFF. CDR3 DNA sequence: TGTGCCTGGAGGACCGGGACGGGAGTCCTTGAAGCTTTCTTT. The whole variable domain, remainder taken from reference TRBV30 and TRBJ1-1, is SQTIHQWPATLVQPVGSPLSLECTVEGTSNPNLYWYRQAAGRGLQLLFYSVGIGQISSEVPQNLSASRPQDRQFILSSKKLLLSDSGFYLCAWRTGTGVLEAFFGQGTRLTVV.

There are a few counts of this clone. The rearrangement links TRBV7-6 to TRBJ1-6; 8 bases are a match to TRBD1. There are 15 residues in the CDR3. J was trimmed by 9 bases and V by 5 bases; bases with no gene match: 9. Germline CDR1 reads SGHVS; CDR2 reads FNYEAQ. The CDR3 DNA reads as TGTGCCAGCAGCCCGACAGGGGTAAGAAGTTCACCCCTCCACTTT. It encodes CASSPTGVRSSPLHF.

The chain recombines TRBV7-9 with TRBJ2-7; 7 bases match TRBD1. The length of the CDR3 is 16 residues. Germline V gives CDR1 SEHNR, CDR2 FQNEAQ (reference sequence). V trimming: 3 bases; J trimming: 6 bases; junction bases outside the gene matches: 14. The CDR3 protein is CASSFLQGTLASEQYF. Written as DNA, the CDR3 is TGTGCCAGCAGCTTCTTACAGGGGACCTTGGCGAGCGAGCAGTACTTC. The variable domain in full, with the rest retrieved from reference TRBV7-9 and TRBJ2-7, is DTGVSQNPRHKITKRGQNVTFRCDPISEHNRLYWYRQTLGQGPEFLTYFQNEAQLEKSRLLSDRFSAERPKGSFSTLEIQRTEQGDSAMYLCASSFLQGTLASEQYFGPGTRLTVT.

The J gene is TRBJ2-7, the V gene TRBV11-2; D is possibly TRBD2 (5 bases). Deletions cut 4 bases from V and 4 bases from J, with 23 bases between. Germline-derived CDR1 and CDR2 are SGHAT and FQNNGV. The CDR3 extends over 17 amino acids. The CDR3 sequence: CASSSRPSSLPVYEQYF. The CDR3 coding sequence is TGTGCCAGCAGCTCCCGACCATCTAGCTTGCCCGTTTACGAGCAGTACTTC.

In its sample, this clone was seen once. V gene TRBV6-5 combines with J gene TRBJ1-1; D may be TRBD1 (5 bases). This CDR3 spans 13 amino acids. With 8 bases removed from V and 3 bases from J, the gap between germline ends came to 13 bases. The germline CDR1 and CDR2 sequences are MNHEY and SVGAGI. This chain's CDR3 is CASHPVGDTEAFF. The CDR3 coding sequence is TGTGCCAGCCATCCGGTGGGGGACACTGAAGCTTTCTTT.

The CDR3 here is CSVAFISGRMSDTQYF. The CDR3 DNA reads as TGCAGCGTTGCTTTTATCAGCGGGAGAATGTCAGATACGCAGTATTTT. The chain links TRBV29-1 to TRBJ2-3; 8 bases fit TRBD2. V lost 4 bases to trimming and J lost 4 bases; unmatched junction nucleotides: 13. The CDR3 has 16 amino acids. Germline-derived CDR1 and CDR2 are SQVTM and ANQGSEA.

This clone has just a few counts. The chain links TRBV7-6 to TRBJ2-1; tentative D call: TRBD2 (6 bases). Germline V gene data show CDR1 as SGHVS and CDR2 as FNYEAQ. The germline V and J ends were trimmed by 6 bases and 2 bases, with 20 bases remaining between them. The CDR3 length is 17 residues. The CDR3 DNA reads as TGTGCCAGCAGTCCAATAACGGGGAGGATCACCTACAATGAGCAGTTCTTC. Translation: CASSPITGRITYNEQFF.

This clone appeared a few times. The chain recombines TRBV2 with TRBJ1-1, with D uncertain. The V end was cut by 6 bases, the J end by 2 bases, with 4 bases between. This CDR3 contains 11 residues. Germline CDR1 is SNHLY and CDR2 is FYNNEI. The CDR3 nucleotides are TGTGCCAGCAGGCTAAACACTGAAGCTTTCTTT. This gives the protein CASRLNTEAFF.

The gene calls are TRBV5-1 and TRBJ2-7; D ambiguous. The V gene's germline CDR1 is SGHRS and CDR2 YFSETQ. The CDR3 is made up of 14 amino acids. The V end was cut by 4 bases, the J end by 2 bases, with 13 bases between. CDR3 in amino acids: CASSHGFRAYEQYF. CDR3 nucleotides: TGCGCCAGCAGCCACGGTTTCCGTGCCTACGAGCAGTACTTC.

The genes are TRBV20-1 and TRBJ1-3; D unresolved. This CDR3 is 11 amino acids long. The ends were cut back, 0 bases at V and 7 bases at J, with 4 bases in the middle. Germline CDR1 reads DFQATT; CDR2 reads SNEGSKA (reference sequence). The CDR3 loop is CSARDPNTIYF. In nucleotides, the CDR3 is TGCAGTGCTAGAGATCCCAACACCATATATTTT.

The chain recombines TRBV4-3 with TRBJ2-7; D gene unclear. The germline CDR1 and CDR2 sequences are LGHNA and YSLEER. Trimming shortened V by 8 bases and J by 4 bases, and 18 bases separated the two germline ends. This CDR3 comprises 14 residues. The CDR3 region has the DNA TGCGCCAGCTCGGCGGCCCGCGGCGTATACGAGCAGTACTTC. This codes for CASSAARGVYEQYF.

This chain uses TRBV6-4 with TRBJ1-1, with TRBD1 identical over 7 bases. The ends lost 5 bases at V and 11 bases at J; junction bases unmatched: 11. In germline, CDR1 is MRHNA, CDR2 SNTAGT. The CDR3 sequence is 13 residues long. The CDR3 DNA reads TGTGCCAGCAGTAGCTACCCACAGGGGCAGGCTTTCTTT. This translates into CASSSYPQGQAFF.

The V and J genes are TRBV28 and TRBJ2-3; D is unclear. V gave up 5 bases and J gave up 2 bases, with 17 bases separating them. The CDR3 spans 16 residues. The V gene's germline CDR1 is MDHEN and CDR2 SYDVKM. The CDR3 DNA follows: TGTGCCAGCAGTCTACTCTCGGACGGTCACACAGATACGCAGTATTTT. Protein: CASSLLSDGHTDTQYF.

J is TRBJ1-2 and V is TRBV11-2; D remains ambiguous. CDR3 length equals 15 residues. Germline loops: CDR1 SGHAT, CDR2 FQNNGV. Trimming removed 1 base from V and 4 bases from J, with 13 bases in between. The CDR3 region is CASSLGLVPSYGYTF. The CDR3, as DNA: TGTGCCAGCAGCTTAGGTTTGGTCCCTTCCTATGGCTACACCTTC. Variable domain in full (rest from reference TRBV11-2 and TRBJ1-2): EAGVAQSPRYKIIEKRQSVAFWCNPISGHATLYWYQQILGQGPKLLIQFQNNGVVDDSQLPKDRFSAERLKGVDSTLKIQPAKLEDSAVYLCASSLGLVPSYGYTFGSGTRLTVV.

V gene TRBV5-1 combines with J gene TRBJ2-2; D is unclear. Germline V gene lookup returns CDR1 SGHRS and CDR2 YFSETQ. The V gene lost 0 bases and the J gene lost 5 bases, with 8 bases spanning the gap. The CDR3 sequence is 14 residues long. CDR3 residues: CASSLAGETGELFF. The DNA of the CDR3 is TGCGCCAGCAGCTTGGCAGGAGAGACCGGGGAGCTGTTTTTT.

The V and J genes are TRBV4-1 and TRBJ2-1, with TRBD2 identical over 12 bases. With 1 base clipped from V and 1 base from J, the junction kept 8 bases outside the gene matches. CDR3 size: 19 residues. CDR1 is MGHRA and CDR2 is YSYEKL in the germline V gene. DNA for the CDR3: TGCGCCAGCAGCCAAGTTTCACTAGCGGGAGGATTTTCCTACAATGAGCAGTTCTTC. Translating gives CASSQVSLAGGFSYNEQFF.

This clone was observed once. CDR3 amino acids: CASSLSPKNIQYF. Here the CDR3 DNA reads TGTGCCAGCAGTTTATCTCCCAAAAACATTCAGTACTTC. V is TRBV27 and J is TRBJ2-4; D is unresolved. V was clipped by 0 bases and J by 2 bases, with 2 bases between them. CDR3 length equals 13 residues. Germline assignment: CDR1 MNHEY and CDR2 SMNVEV (reference sequence).

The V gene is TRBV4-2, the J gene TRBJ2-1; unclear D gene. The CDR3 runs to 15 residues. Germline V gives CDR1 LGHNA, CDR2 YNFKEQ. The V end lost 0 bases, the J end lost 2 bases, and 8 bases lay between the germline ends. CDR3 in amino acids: CASSQDGQAYNEQFF. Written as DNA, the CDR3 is TGTGCCAGCAGCCAAGATGGCCAGGCCTACAATGAGCAGTTCTTC.

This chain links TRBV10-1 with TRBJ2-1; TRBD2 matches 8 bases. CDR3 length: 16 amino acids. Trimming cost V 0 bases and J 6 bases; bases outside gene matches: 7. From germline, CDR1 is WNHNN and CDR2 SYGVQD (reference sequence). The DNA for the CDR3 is TGCGCCAGCAGTGAGTCAAGGCTAGCGGGCAGCAATGAGCAGTTCTTC. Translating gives CASSESRLAGSNEQFF.

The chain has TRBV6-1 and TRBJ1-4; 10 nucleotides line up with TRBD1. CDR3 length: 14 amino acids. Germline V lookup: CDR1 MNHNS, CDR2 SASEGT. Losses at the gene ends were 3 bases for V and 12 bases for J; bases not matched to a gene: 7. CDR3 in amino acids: CASSEGTGAGELFF. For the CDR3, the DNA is TGTGCCAGCAGTGAGGGGACAGGGGCGGGGGAACTGTTTTTT.